Given below is one T cell receptor beta chain in context. The antigen is not known. Separation from the roughly 690-subject first cohort characterized the roughly 120-subject validation cohort, to which the donors belonged. The data belong to a study of cytomegalovirus exposure and HLA in healthy donors. Study conclusions and caveats: Rare TCR sequences predominated, though certain public TCRs were found in many donors. There were around 160 TCR beta chains listed as cytomegalovirus-associated. Three of the chains that were CMV-associated were confirmed in vitro to be specific for CMV antigens.

Sequencing used immunoSEQ multiplex PCR; TCRdb keeps in-frame clones, though not all of them. This table holds around 98,000 clones, around nine tenths found once. The sample was PBMCs. The clonotype comes from a woman aged 30 to 39 in good health and CMV-seronegative.

The CDR3 nucleotides read TGTGCCAGCAGCCTCATAGGACAGAACCGTTCACCCCTCCACTTT. Its protein product is CASSLIGQNRSPLHF. The chain joins TRBV5-4 to TRBJ1-6; possibly TRBD1 for D (6 bases). Germline V gene lookup returns CDR1 SGHNT and CDR2 YYREEE (reference sequence). Trimming removed 4 bases from V and 9 bases from J, with 17 bases in between. The CDR3 has 15 amino acids.